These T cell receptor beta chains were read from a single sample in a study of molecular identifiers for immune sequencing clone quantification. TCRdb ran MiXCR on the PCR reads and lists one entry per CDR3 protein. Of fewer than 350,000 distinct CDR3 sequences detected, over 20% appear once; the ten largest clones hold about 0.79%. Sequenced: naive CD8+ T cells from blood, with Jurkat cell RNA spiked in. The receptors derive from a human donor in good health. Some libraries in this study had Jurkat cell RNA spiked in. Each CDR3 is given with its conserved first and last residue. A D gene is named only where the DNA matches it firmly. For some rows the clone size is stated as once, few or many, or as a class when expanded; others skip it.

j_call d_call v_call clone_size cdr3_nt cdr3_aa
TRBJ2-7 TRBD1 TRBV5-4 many TGTGCCAGCAGCCATGGACAGGGGTTCGAGCAGTACTTC CASSHGQGFEQYF
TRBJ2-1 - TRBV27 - TGTGCCAGCAGTTTTCTGGCACTCACCCGCTTGGGGGATGAGCAGTTCTTC CASSFLALTRLGDEQFF
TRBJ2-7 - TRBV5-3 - TGTGCCAGCAGCTTGGCCCCGTTAAGGAGGGACGGGTACAAGCAGTACTTC CASSLAPLRRDGYKQYF
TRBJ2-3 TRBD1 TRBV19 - TGTGCCAGTAGTATAGATTGGGACAGGGGCACAGATACGCAGTATTTT CASSIDWDRGTDTQYF
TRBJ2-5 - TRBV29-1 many TGCAGCGTTGAAGATCGGCTAAAAGAGACCCAGTACTTC CSVEDRLKETQYF
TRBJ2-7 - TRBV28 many TGTGCCAGCAGTTACAGGGTGCGCTACGAGCAGTACTTC CASSYRVRYEQYF
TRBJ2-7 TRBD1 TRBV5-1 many TGCGCCAGTACACTTACCGGGACAGGGTCCTACGAGCAGTACTTC CASTLTGTGSYEQYF
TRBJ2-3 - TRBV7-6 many TGTGCCAGCAGCTCTCACTCGTTGCCCACAGATACGCAGTATTTT CASSSHSLPTDTQYF
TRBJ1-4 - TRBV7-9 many TGTGCCAGCAGCTCCGCAGGGACAACTAATGAAAAACTGTTTTTT CASSSAGTTNEKLFF
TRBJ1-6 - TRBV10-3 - TGTGCCATCAGTGGCGGGTCTACTAATTCACCCCTCCACTTT CAISGGSTNSPLHF
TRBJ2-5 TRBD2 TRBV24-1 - TGTGCCACCAGTGATCACGGGACTATCCAAGAGACCCAGTACTTC CATSDHGTIQETQYF
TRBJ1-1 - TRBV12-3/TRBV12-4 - TGTGCCAGCGTGACAGGACGGGACACTGAAGCTTTCTTT CASVTGRDTEAFF
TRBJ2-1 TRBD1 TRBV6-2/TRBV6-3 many TGTGCCAGCAGTTATGGGACAGGGGGCCGGTTCTTC CASSYGTGGRFF
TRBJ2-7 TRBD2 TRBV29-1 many TGCAGCGTGCCCGGGACTAGCGGGGGGGTATACGAGCAGTACTTC CSVPGTSGGVYEQYF
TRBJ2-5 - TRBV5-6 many TGTGCCAGCAGCTTGGAAATCAGGGGACAAGAGACCCAGTACTTC CASSLEIRGQETQYF
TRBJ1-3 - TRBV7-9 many TGTGCCAGCAGACCTCCTGTGGGGGCTGGAAACACCATATATTTT CASRPPVGAGNTIYF
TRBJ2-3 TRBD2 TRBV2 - TGTGCCAGCAGTGAATGGCCTAGCGGGAGTGGCACAGATACGCAGTATTTT CASSEWPSGSGTDTQYF
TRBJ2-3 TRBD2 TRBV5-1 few TGCGCCAGCAGCCCAACCGGGGGGGCCCTCGGGCAGTATTTT CASSPTGGALGQYF
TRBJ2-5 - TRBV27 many TGTGCCAGCAGTTTTGGGGGCCAAGAGACCCAGTACTTC CASSFGGQETQYF
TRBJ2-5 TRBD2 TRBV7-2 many TGTGCCAGCAGCTTAAGCGGGGGGGCCCAAGAGACCCAGTACTTC CASSLSGGAQETQYF
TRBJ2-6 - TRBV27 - TGTGCCAGCAGTTTTTTGTCACCGTCTGGGGCCAACGTCCTGACTTTC CASSFLSPSGANVLTF